The next 6 T cell receptor beta chains were all read from a single sample in a study of Tregs in tolerant kidney transplant recipients. Clones were sequenced by immunoSEQ multiplex PCR, and TCRdb holds only the in-frame ones, with some missing. The table has some 66,000 clones, 80% to 95% seen once. Here the sequenced sample was CD8+ T cells from blood, taken before the transplant. Receptors were obtained from a human donor who received a combined kidney and bone marrow transplant.

This sequence joins TRBV2 and TRBJ1-2, with 7 bases matching TRBD1. The CDR3 is made up of 15 amino acids. Germline lookup yields CDR1 SNHLY and CDR2 FYNNEI. Germline trimming cut 6 bases from V and 2 bases from J; bases unmatched to any gene: 9. The CDR3 DNA is TGTGCCAGCAGCGAACTACCCAGGGGGAACTATGGCTACACCTTC. Its translation is CASSELPRGNYGYTF.

This clone is a singleton in its sample. The chain is built from TRBV20-1 and TRBJ2-7, with D possibly TRBD1 on 5 matching bases. V lost 5 bases, J lost 7 bases, and 9 bases lay in between. Germline CDR1 reads DFQATT; CDR2 reads SNEGSKA (reference sequence). This CDR3 region has 10 residues. CDR3 nucleotides: TGCAGTGCTCGACAGAGAGAGCAGTACTTC. Its translation: CSARQREQYF.

V gene TRBV2 combines with J gene TRBJ1-6, with D unresolved. Germline lookup yields CDR1 SNHLY and CDR2 FYNNEI. The CDR3 contains 15 residues. The V and J ends lost 7 bases and 3 bases respectively, with 13 bases between them. Here the CDR3 reads CASTAAAIYNSPLHF. The CDR3 DNA sequence: TGTGCCAGCACCGCGGCGGCAATCTATAATTCACCCCTCCACTTT.

The chain combines TRBV30 with TRBJ1-5, with a possible D match to TRBD1 (6 bases). The CDR3 spans 15 residues. The V end lost 0 bases, the J end lost 1 base, and 10 bases lay between the germline ends. Germline V gene sequence: CDR1 GTSNPN, CDR2 SVGIG (reference sequence). In nucleotides, the CDR3 is TGTGCCTGGAGTGTACTACAGGGAAGCAATCAGCCCCAGCATTTT. Translated: CAWSVLQGSNQPQHF.

The gene calls are TRBV30 and TRBJ2-1; D perhaps matches TRBD1 (6 bases). Germline CDR1 is GTSNPN and CDR2 is SVGIG (reference sequence). V lost 2 bases and J lost 5, with 10 bases in between. The CDR3 consists of 13 residues. CDR3 coding DNA: TGTGCCTGGAGTTGGGACATCCACAATGAGCAGTTCTTC. This gives the protein CAWSWDIHNEQFF.

V is TRBV15 and J is TRBJ2-3; 7 nucleotides line up with TRBD1. The CDR3 sequence is 20 residues long. V was pared by 2 bases and J by 0 bases, with 17 bases of the junction left unmatched. Germline CDR1 is LNHNV and CDR2 is YYDKDF (reference sequence). The CDR3 here is CATSRTIRDSLSISTDTQYF. As DNA, the CDR3 is TGTGCCACCAGCAGAACTATCCGGGACAGCCTTTCCATTAGCACAGATACGCAGTATTTT.